A single sample is the source of the 27 T cell receptor beta chains below, sequenced in a study of blood T cell repertoires in COVID-19. Sequencing used immunoSEQ multiplex PCR; TCRdb keeps in-frame clones, though not all of them. The sample lists 69,000 or so clones, more than 80% occurring once. What was sequenced was peripheral blood. Receptors originate from a man aged 45-65 years with COVID-19, enrolled during active disease.

The V call is TRBV4-1, the J call TRBJ1-5; D remains ambiguous. V dropped 4 bases and J dropped 2 bases, with 15 bases sitting between them. CDR1 is MGHRA, CDR2 YSYEKL, per germline. The CDR3 runs to 16 residues. Here the CDR3 reads CASSPFTGEGNQPQHF. In nucleotides, the CDR3 is TGCGCCAGCAGCCCTTTCACCGGGGAGGGCAATCAGCCCCAGCATTTT.

This rearrangement joins TRBV5-1 to TRBJ1-6; D possibly corresponds to TRBD1 (6 bases). This CDR3 is built from 15 residues. Trimming left V 1 base short and J 10 bases short, with 15 bases between. CDR1 and CDR2 from the germline V gene are SGHRS and YFSETQ. The CDR3 nucleotides are TGCGCCAGCAGCTTGATTGGGGGCTGGGAATCACCCCTCCACTTT. Translated, it gives CASSLIGGWESPLHF.

V and J are TRBV13 and TRBJ2-7, with 10 nucleotides matching TRBD1. The germline gives CDR1 PRHDT, CDR2 FYEKMQ (reference sequence). The CDR3 covers 15 residues. V was clipped by 4 bases and J by 4 bases; unmatched bases: 7. The CDR3 loop reads CASSSRDRGDYEQYF. CDR3 DNA: TGTGCCAGCAGCTCCCGGGACAGGGGAGATTACGAGCAGTACTTC.

The count of this clone is one. CDR3 DNA sequence: TGTGCCAGCAGCTTCTCAGGGGGCTCGAACACTGAAGCTTTCTTT. Translating it yields CASSFSGGSNTEAFF. The chain combines TRBV6-5 with TRBJ1-1; 8 bases are a match to TRBD1. The V and J ends lost 6 bases and 1 base, in that order; junction bases with no gene match: 7. Germline CDR1 and CDR2: MNHEY and SVGAGI. The CDR3 runs 15 residues.

The chain links TRBV6-5 to TRBJ1-3; TRBD1 matches at 8 bases. There are 13 residues in the CDR3. The J segment lost 2 bases and the V segment lost 7 bases, leaving 1 base of the junction unmatched. Germline V gene lookup returns CDR1 MNHEY and CDR2 SVGAGI. DNA of the CDR3: TGTGCCAGCAAGGACAGGGCTGGAAACACCATATATTTT. It specifies CASKDRAGNTIYF.

The chain has TRBV9 and TRBJ1-1, with 7 bases aligning to TRBD1. This CDR3 is 13 amino acids long. The V gene's germline CDR1 is SGDLS and CDR2 YYNGEE. DNA for the CDR3: TGTGCGAGCGCGGGACAGCCGAACACTGAAGCTTTCTTT. This codes for CASAGQPNTEAFF.

This sequence joins TRBV21-1 and TRBJ1-6. TRBV21-1 counts as a pseudogene. The CDR3 contains 13 residues. The CDR3 sequence: CASRGSGISPLHF. The CDR3 nucleotides read TGTGCCAGCAGGGGGTCCGGGATTTCACCCCTCCACTTT.

The chain is built from TRBV7-9 and TRBJ1-1; no definite D call. Trimming left V 4 bases short and J 2 bases short, with 14 bases between. The CDR3 extends over 15 amino acids. Looked up from germline, CDR1 is SEHNR and CDR2 is FQNEAQ (reference sequence). CDR3 nucleotide sequence: TGTGCCAGCAGCTCTCCTGAGGACTTAAACACTGAAGCTTTCTTT. Translation: CASSSPEDLNTEAFF. The whole variable domain, filled in from reference TRBV7-9 and TRBJ1-1, reads DTGVSQNPRHKITKRGQNVTFRCDPISEHNRLYWYRQTLGQGPEFLTYFQNEAQLEKSRLLSDRFSAERPKGSFSTLEIQRTEQGDSAMYLCASSSPEDLNTEAFFGQGTRLTVV.

The chain uses TRBV10-3 and TRBJ1-1; 8 positions agree with TRBD1. V was pared by 3 bases and J by 4 bases, with 7 bases of the junction left unmatched. This CDR3 spans 15 amino acids. Germline V gene lookup returns CDR1 ENHRY and CDR2 SYGVKD. The CDR3 sequence is CAISDPGGAGTEAFF. The CDR3, as DNA: TGTGCCATCAGTGACCCAGGGGGCGCGGGCACTGAAGCTTTCTTT.

The rearrangement links TRBV7-9 to TRBJ1-2; D is possibly TRBD1 (6 bases). V was cut by 3 bases and J by 6 bases, with 8 bases left in between. Germline loops: CDR1 SEHNR, CDR2 FQNEAQ (reference sequence). The CDR3 length is 12 residues. In DNA form, the CDR3 reads TGTGCCAGCAGCTTTTCAGGGGATGGCTACACCTTC. The encoded protein is CASSFSGDGYTF. Drawing the rest from reference TRBV7-9 and TRBJ1-2, the complete variable domain is DTGVSQNPRHKITKRGQNVTFRCDPISEHNRLYWYRQTLGQGPEFLTYFQNEAQLEKSRLLSDRFSAERPKGSFSTLEIQRTEQGDSAMYLCASSFSGDGYTFGSGTRLTVV.

The chain couples TRBV7-2 to TRBJ1-6; TRBD1 aligns across 7 bases. The CDR3 has 15 amino acids. CDR1 is SGHTA and CDR2 is FQGNSA in the germline V gene. The V and J ends lost 6 bases and 5 bases, in that order; junction bases with no gene match: 7. CDR3 nucleotide sequence: TGTGCCAGCAGGGTACGCGGGACAGATAATTCACCCCTCCACTTT. Its translation: CASRVRGTDNSPLHF.

This chain connects TRBV6-5 to TRBJ2-7; perhaps TRBD2 as D (5 bases). This CDR3 is 14 amino acids long. Trimming pared 4 bases from V and 0 bases from J, leaving 10 bases between. In germline, CDR1 is MNHEY, CDR2 SVGAGI. CDR3 region: CASSSPGISYEQYF. CDR3 in DNA: TGTGCCAGCAGTTCTCCCGGGATCTCCTACGAGCAGTACTTC.

The rearrangement joins TRBV4-1 to TRBJ2-6; no firm D call. The V end lost 1 base, the J end lost 0 bases, and 7 bases lay between the germline ends. CDR1 and CDR2 from the germline V gene are MGHRA and YSYEKL. The length of the CDR3 is 16 residues. CDR3 region: CASSQVASSGANVLTF. The CDR3 bases are TGCGCCAGCAGCCAAGTGGCCAGCTCTGGGGCCAACGTCCTGACTTTC.

In its sample, this clone was seen a few times. The V and J genes are TRBV7-3 and TRBJ1-3; 8 bases map to TRBD1. The CDR3 runs to 15 residues. Losses at the gene ends were 5 bases for V and 3 bases for J; bases not matched to a gene: 6. The germline V gene encodes CDR1 SGHTA and CDR2 FQGTGA. The CDR3 here is CASSPGGTGGNTIYF. CDR3 nucleotide sequence: TGTGCCAGCAGCCCAGGGGGCACGGGTGGAAACACCATATATTTT.

The chain couples TRBV6-2 or TRBV6-3 to TRBJ1-5; D gene unclear. Per the germline V gene, CDR1 is MNHEY and CDR2 is SVGEGT. CDR3 length equals 13 residues. V was trimmed by 0 bases and J by 6 bases, leaving 6 bases between them. CDR3 region: CASSYSSRQPQHF. The DNA of the CDR3 is TGTGCCAGCAGTTACTCGTCGCGTCAGCCCCAGCATTTT.

The chain couples TRBV6-5 to TRBJ2-1; tentative D call: TRBD1 (6 bases). The CDR3 totals 13 residues. Germline loops: CDR1 MNHEY, CDR2 SVGAGI. Between the trimmed V and J ends, which lost 2 bases and 10 bases, there was a span of 12 bases. The CDR3 nucleotides read TGTGCCAGCAGTTACATGGACAGAAAAGAGCAGTTCTTC. Its translation is CASSYMDRKEQFF.

The chain carries TRBV5-4 and TRBJ1-2; 9 bases agree with TRBD1. V trimming: 4 bases; J trimming: 2 bases; junction bases outside the gene matches: 6. The CDR3 runs to 15 residues. Germline V gene data show CDR1 as SGHNT and CDR2 as YYREEE (reference sequence). The CDR3 reads CASSTRQGGNYGYTF. CDR3 in DNA: TGTGCCAGCAGCACTCGACAGGGGGGAAACTATGGCTACACCTTC.

V gene TRBV11-2 combines with J gene TRBJ2-1; 12 bases match TRBD2. In germline, CDR1 is SGHAT, CDR2 FQNNGV. J was trimmed by 8 bases and V by 4 bases; bases with no gene match: 9. This CDR3 comprises 16 residues. CDR3 in DNA: TGTGCCAGCAGCTCACCCAGGACTAGCGGGAACTATGAGCAGTTCTTC. Protein sequence: CASSSPRTSGNYEQFF.

The J gene is TRBJ2-5, the V gene TRBV11-2, with 10 bases fitting TRBD1. The CDR3 spans 16 residues. The V gene end was trimmed by 1 base and the J gene end by 2 bases; junction bases not matched to a gene: 4. Germline V gene lookup returns CDR1 SGHAT and CDR2 FQNNGV. The CDR3 loop is CASSLAWGQGQETQYF. Here the CDR3 DNA reads TGTGCCAGCAGCTTAGCCTGGGGACAGGGGCAAGAGACCCAGTACTTC.

The genes are TRBV7-2 and TRBJ2-1; 9 bases align to TRBD2. Per germline, CDR1 SGHTA and CDR2 FQGNSA. V lost 2 bases, J lost 2 bases, and 4 bases stayed unmatched. The CDR3 is made up of 16 amino acids. The CDR3 protein is CASSLLGGGAYNEQFF. CDR3 nucleotide sequence: TGTGCCAGCAGCTTATTGGGCGGGGGGGCCTACAATGAGCAGTTCTTC.

J is TRBJ2-1 and V is TRBV2; 10 bases fit TRBD2. Germline values: CDR1 SNHLY, CDR2 FYNNEI. The CDR3 loop spans 15 amino acids. The junction had 12 bases not matched to a gene; V was cut back by 7 bases and J by 9 bases. Here the CDR3 DNA reads TGTGCCAGCACCCCAACTAGCGGGGAATTCGGTGAGCAGTTCTTC. Its protein product is CASTPTSGEFGEQFF.

CDR3 bases: TGTGCCAGCAGTCTTCGACAGGCCACAGATACGCAGTATTTT. It yields the protein CASSLRQATDTQYF. This chain connects TRBV27 to TRBJ2-3; possibly TRBD1 for D (6 bases). Trimming took 5 bases from V and 2 from J, leaving 11 bases between them. The CDR3 sequence is 14 residues long. CDR1 and CDR2 from the germline V gene are MNHEY and SMNVEV (reference sequence).

Only a few counts were recorded for this clone. CDR3 DNA: TGTGCCATCAGTGAGTCTGGGCTCTCCTACGAGCAGTACTTC. It yields the protein CAISESGLSYEQYF. J is TRBJ2-7 and V is TRBV10-3; unclear D gene. The CDR3 loop spans 14 amino acids. The germline gives CDR1 ENHRY, CDR2 SYGVKD. Trimming removed 0 bases from V and 0 bases from J, with 6 bases in between.

This clone was detected once. The genes are TRBV19 and TRBJ2-1; no reliable D call. Germline assignment: CDR1 LNHDA and CDR2 SQIVND (reference sequence). The CDR3 consists of 11 residues. V was shortened by 4 bases and J by 7 bases, with 5 bases between the two germline ends. CDR3 residues: CASSTLNEQFF. The CDR3 bases are TGTGCCAGTAGTACCTTGAATGAGCAGTTCTTC.

The genes are TRBV9 and TRBJ2-3; D ambiguous. This CDR3 has 14 residues. CDR1 is SGDLS and CDR2 is YYNGEE in the germline V gene. Trimming shortened V by 0 bases and J by 0 bases, and 5 bases separated the two germline ends. The CDR3 DNA sequence: TGTGCCAGCAGCGTAGAGACTAGCACAGATACGCAGTATTTT. Residues: CASSVETSTDTQYF.

This chain connects TRBV4-3 to TRBJ2-7, with D perhaps matching TRBD2 (7 bases). CDR3 length equals 17 residues. In germline, CDR1 is LGHNA, CDR2 YSLEER. Trimming shortened V by 0 bases and J by 0 bases, and 15 bases separated the two germline ends. CDR3 sequence reads: CASSQETGGLDSYEQYF. CDR3 sequence (DNA): TGCGCCAGCAGCCAAGAGACGGGGGGCTTGGACTCCTACGAGCAGTACTTC.

The chain recombines TRBV6-2 or TRBV6-3 with TRBJ2-5, with D unclear. CDR3 size: 13 residues. Germline CDR1 is MNHEY and CDR2 is SVGEGT. V lost 7 bases and J 1 base, leaving 10 bases between the germline ends. This CDR3 is CASIPSGQETQYF. The CDR3 DNA reads as TGTGCCAGCATCCCCTCAGGCCAAGAGACCCAGTACTTC.